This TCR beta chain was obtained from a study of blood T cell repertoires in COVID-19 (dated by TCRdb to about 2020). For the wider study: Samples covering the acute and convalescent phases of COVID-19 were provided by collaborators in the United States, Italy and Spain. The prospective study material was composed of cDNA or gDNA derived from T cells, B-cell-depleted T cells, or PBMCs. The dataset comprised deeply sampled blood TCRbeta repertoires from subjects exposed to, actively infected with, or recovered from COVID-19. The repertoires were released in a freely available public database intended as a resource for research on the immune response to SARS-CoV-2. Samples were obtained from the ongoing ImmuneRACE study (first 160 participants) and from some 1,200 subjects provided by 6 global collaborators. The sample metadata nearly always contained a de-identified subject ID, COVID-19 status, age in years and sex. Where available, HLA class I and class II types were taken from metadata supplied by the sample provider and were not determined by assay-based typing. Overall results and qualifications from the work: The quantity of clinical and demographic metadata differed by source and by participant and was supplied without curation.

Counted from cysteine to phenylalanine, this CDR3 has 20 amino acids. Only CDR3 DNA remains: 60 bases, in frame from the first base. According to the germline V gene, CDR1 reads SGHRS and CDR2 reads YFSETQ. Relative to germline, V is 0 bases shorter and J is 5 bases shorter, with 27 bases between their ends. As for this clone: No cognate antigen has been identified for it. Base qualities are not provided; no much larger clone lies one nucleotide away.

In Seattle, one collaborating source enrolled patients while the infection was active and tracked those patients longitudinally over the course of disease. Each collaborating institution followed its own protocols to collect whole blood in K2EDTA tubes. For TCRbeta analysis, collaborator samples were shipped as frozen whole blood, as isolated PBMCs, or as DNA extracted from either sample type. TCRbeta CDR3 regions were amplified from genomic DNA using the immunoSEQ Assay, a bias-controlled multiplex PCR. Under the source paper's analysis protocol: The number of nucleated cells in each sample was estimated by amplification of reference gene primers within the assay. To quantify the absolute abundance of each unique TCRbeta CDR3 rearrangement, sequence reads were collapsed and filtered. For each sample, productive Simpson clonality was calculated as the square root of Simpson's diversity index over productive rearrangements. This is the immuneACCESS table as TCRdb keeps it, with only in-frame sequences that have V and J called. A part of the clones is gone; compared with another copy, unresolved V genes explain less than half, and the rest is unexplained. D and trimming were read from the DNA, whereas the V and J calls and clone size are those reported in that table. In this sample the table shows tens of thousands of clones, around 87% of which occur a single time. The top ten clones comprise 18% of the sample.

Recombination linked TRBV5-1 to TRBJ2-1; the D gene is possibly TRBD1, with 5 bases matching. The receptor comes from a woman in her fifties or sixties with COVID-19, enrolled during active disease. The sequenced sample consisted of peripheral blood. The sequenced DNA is TGCGCCAGCAGCTTGGGTCGGTCGCAGGGTAAATTGTCTGCCCACAATGAGCAGTTCTTC. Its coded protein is CASSLGRSQGKLSAHNEQFF.